This T cell receptor beta chain was captured in a study of blood T cell repertoires in COVID-19. Study summary: Sites in the United States, Italy and Spain provided acute and convalescent COVID-19 samples.

Per the original data handling: Reference gene primer amplification yielded estimated nucleated cell counts. Some clones are missing from TCRdb's copy, which holds only in-frame ones; the method was immunoSEQ multiplex PCR. V and J calls and clone size are copied from that table; D and trimming were computed from the DNA. This table has 20,000 to 25,000 clones, approximately 91% appearing once. V was shortened by 0 bases and J by 4 bases, with 13 bases between the two germline ends. This CDR3 comprises 16 residues. The germline gives CDR1 LGHNA, CDR2 YSLEER. J is TRBJ2-1 and V is TRBV4-3; maybe TRBD2 (6 bases). The sample comprised peripheral blood. The clonotype was recovered from a man in his 70s with active COVID-19. The DNA of the CDR3 is TGCGCCAGCAGCCAAGAAGGTGGGGCGGGGTACAATGAGCAGTTCTTC. This translates into CASSQEGGAGYNEQFF.